The 29 T cell receptor beta chains below come from one sample, sequenced in a study of response to subunit inactivated influenza vaccine. Each CDR3 protein is one row after TCRdb ran MiXCR on the RT-PCR reads. In the table there are some 500,000 distinct CDR3 sequences, approximately 16% of which are singletons. Sequenced material: CD4+ T cells sorted from PBMCs, taken roughly 24 months after vaccination. The receptor source for this set is a man between 50 and 75 years old who received an inactivated influenza vaccine.

In regard to this clonotype: No conserved phenylalanine or tryptophan ends this CDR3, so it is likely a read error. The DNA is left out, because the CDR3 cannot be placed on it with certainty; the CDR3 is given as TCRdb lists it. CDR3: CSASKGLAAHL. This rearrangement joins TRBV20-1 to TRBJ2-1; TRBD2 is the table's D call and was not checked against the DNA. The length of the CDR3 is 11 amino acids, counting both ends. The V gene's germline CDR1 is DFQATT and CDR2 SNEGSKA (reference sequence).

The chain joins TRBV5-1 to TRBJ2-1; 7 bases fit TRBD2. Trimming took 0 bases from V and 5 from J; bases not matched to a gene: 5. The V gene's germline CDR1 is SGHRS and CDR2 YFSETQ. The CDR3 is 15 residues long. Written as DNA, the CDR3 is TGCGCCAGCAGCTTGGTCGCGGGAGAGAACAATGAGCAGTTCTTC. Protein: CASSLVAGENNEQFF.

This clonotype turned up a few times. This rearrangement joins TRBV5-1 to TRBJ1-6, with D perhaps TRBD1 (6 bases). The germline gives CDR1 SGHRS, CDR2 YFSETQ. V was cut by 2 bases and J by 6 bases, with 9 bases left in between. This CDR3 spans 14 amino acids. CDR3 DNA: TGCGCCAGCAGCTTTCGGACAGCTAATTCACCCCTCCACTTT. Its translation: CASSFRTANSPLHF. Filled out from reference TRBV5-1 and TRBJ1-6, the complete variable domain reads KAGVTQTPRYLIKTRGQQVTLSCSPISGHRSVSWYQQTPGQGLQFLFEYFSETQRNKGNFPGRFSGRQFSNSRSEMNVSTLELGDSALYLCASSFRTANSPLHFGNGTRLTVT.

This clonotype was detected once. The chain combines TRBV3-1 with TRBJ2-2; TRBD2 matches 8 bases. There are 17 residues in the CDR3. Per germline, CDR1 LGHDT and CDR2 YNNKEL (reference sequence). Losses at the gene ends were 3 bases for V and 1 base for J; bases not matched to a gene: 7. The CDR3, as DNA: TGTGCCAGCAGCCATCTTGTAGCGGGGAGGAACACCGGGGAGCTGTTTTTT. This codes for CASSHLVAGRNTGELFF. Full variable domain (rest looked up from reference TRBV3-1 and TRBJ2-2): DTAVSQTPKYLVTQMGNDKSIKCEQNLGHDTMYWYKQDSKKFLKIMFSYNNKELIINETVPNRFSPKSPDKAHLNLHINSLELGDSAVYFCASSHLVAGRNTGELFFGEGSRLTVL.

This clonotype occurred a few times. The rearrangement links TRBV19 to TRBJ2-2; 7 bases fit TRBD1. The CDR3 contains 16 residues. Germline CDR1 is LNHDA and CDR2 is SQIVND (reference sequence). The ends lost 1 base at V and 1 base at J; junction bases unmatched: 3. This CDR3 reads CASSIGGQVNTGELFF. The CDR3 DNA sequence: TGTGCCAGTAGTATAGGCGGACAGGTGAACACCGGGGAGCTGTTTTTT. The whole variable domain, filled in from reference TRBV19 and TRBJ2-2, reads DGGITQSPKYLFRKEGQNVTLSCEQNLNHDAMYWYRQDPGQGLRLIYYSQIVNDFQKGDIAEGYSVSREKKESFPLTVTSAQKNPTAFYLCASSIGGQVNTGELFFGEGSRLTVL.

In this sample, this clonotype turned up a few times. The chain couples TRBV10-3 to TRBJ2-5; no firm D call. The germline gives CDR1 ENHRY, CDR2 SYGVKD. The CDR3 extends over 14 amino acids. Deletions cut 0 bases from V and 10 bases from J, with 15 bases between. CDR3 sequence (DNA): TGTGCCATCAGTGAGTCGGCCGCCGGGCAGGTCCAGTACTTC. Amino acids: CAISESAAGQVQYF.

This clonotype was seen ten or more times. The chain couples TRBV7-9 to TRBJ1-1; D is possibly TRBD1 (5 bases). The CDR3 runs to 12 residues. Germline-derived CDR1 and CDR2 are SEHNR and FQNEAQ (reference sequence). V lost 5 bases to trimming and J lost 7 bases, with 11 bases between them. The CDR3 sequence: CASSPMGDEAFF. In DNA, the CDR3 is TGTGCCAGCAGCCCTATGGGGGATGAAGCTTTCTTT.

The chain carries TRBV28 and TRBJ1-5, with no clear D. The CDR3 has 15 amino acids. Germline V gene data show CDR1 as MDHEN and CDR2 as SYDVKM. Trimming left V 6 bases short and J 5 bases short, with 17 bases between. For the CDR3, the DNA is TGTGCCAGCAGATCCCCTGGAGGCGGTCATCAGCCCCAGCATTTT. This gives the protein CASRSPGGGHQPQHF.

This clonotype was counted many times. The V gene is TRBV24-1, the J gene TRBJ2-1, with 10 bases that match TRBD2. Germline loops: CDR1 KGHDR, CDR2 SFDVKD. The trim removed 2 bases at V and 5 bases at J, leaving 14 bases unmatched. This CDR3 is built from 19 residues. The CDR3 DNA reads TGTGCCACCAGTGATTCCGGTGCTAGCGGGAGAGCCCTAAACAATGAGCAGTTCTTC. Translated: CATSDSGASGRALNNEQFF.

In its sample, this clonotype was seen many times. The V gene is TRBV7-2, the J gene TRBJ2-1, with D unclear. The CDR3 loop spans 11 amino acids. Germline CDR1 is SGHTA and CDR2 is FQGNSA. The V gene lost 3 bases and the J gene lost 11 bases, with 8 bases spanning the gap. In DNA, the CDR3 is TGTGCCAGCAGCTTTAACTCACAGCAGTTCTTC. This encodes CASSFNSQQFF.

This clonotype was counted a few times. V gene TRBV7-6 combines with J gene TRBJ2-1, with 9 bases matching TRBD2. Germline V gene lookup returns CDR1 SGHVS and CDR2 FNYEAQ. The junction had 7 bases not matched to a gene; V was cut back by 5 bases and J by 14 bases. This CDR3 is built from 12 residues. The CDR3, as DNA: TGTGCCAGCAGCACTGAGCGGGGGGACAAGTTCTTC. Protein: CASSTERGDKFF.

This clonotype was detected only a few times. The chain joins TRBV21-1 to TRBJ1-5; the table gives TRBD1 as D, unverified against the DNA. TRBV21-1 is listed as a pseudogene. This CDR3 region has 15 residues. This chain's CDR3 is CASSRLQGGDQPQHF. The DNA for the CDR3 is TGTGCCAGCAGCAGGTTACAGGGGGGAGATCAGCCCCAGCATTTT.

This clonotype has more than one count but fewer than ten. The chain uses TRBV20-1 and TRBJ2-7; 11 bases map to TRBD2. Germline V CDR1 and CDR2: DFQATT, SNEGSKA (reference sequence). The CDR3 loop spans 16 amino acids. V lost 5 bases and J lost 0; bases outside the gene matches: 9. The CDR3 bases are TGCAGTGCTCCTTCACTAGCGGGAGATTACTCCTACGAGCAGTACTTC. Amino acid sequence: CSAPSLAGDYSYEQYF.

V gene TRBV4-3 combines with J gene TRBJ1-4; D remains ambiguous. The germline V gene has CDR1 LGHNA and CDR2 YSLEER. The CDR3 is 14 residues long. The V end lost 4 bases, the J end lost 8 bases, and 14 bases lay between the germline ends. CDR3 region: CASSPRPRGEKLFF. CDR3 in DNA: TGCGCCAGCAGCCCGCGGCCCCGAGGGGAAAAACTGTTTTTT.

This clonotype was observed a few times. The chain links TRBV7-2 to TRBJ2-7, with a tentative D call TRBD2 (5 bases). From germline, CDR1 is SGHTA and CDR2 FQGNSA. The V end lost 5 bases, the J end lost 0 bases, and 14 bases lay between the germline ends. The length of the CDR3 is 15 residues. The CDR3 loop is CASSASGIISYEQYF. The CDR3 DNA follows: TGTGCCAGCAGCGCAAGCGGAATAATCTCCTACGAGCAGTACTTC.

This clonotype was found a few times. V usage is TRBV20-1 and J usage is TRBJ1-3, with TRBD1 matching over 7 bases. CDR1 is DFQATT, CDR2 SNEGSKA, per germline (reference sequence). V was pared by 6 bases and J by 4 bases, with 9 bases of the junction left unmatched. The CDR3 consists of 14 residues. As DNA, the CDR3 is TGCAGTGCCCGTCGCGGGACAGCCGGAAACACCATATATTTT. Amino acid sequence: CSARRGTAGNTIYF.

This clonotype came up a few times. The chain recombines TRBV12-3 or TRBV12-4 with TRBJ1-4, with D possibly being TRBD1 (6 bases). The CDR3 is 15 residues long. V lost 2 bases and J lost 7, with 14 bases in between. The CDR3 is CASSLISGGSEKLFF. DNA of the CDR3: TGTGCCAGCAGTTTAATATCTGGGGGCAGTGAAAAACTGTTTTTT.

This clonotype was recorded many times. The chain couples TRBV19 to TRBJ2-1, with TRBD2 matching over 12 bases. V dropped 6 bases and J dropped 0; count of bases not matched to a gene: 6. Germline V lookup: CDR1 LNHDA, CDR2 SQIVND (reference sequence). This CDR3 contains 17 residues. The CDR3 DNA sequence: TGTGCCAGTAGCCGTCTAGCGGGGGGGAGCTCCTACAATGAGCAGTTCTTC. This sequence encodes CASSRLAGGSSYNEQFF.

This clonotype has just a few counts. The rearrangement uses TRBV29-1 and TRBJ2-7, with a tentative D call TRBD1 (7 bases). Germline V lookup: CDR1 SQVTM, CDR2 ANQGSEA. This CDR3 region has 17 residues. V was pared by 4 bases and J by 3 bases, with 25 bases between. The CDR3 sequence: CSVGGLDRDSKDYEQYF. Written as DNA, the CDR3 is TGCAGCGTTGGGGGCCTAGACAGGGACTCAAAGGACTACGAGCAGTACTTC.

The rearrangement uses TRBV7-8 and TRBJ2-7; D is possibly TRBD1 (5 bases). The CDR3 length is 16 residues. V was clipped by 3 bases and J by 1 base, with 16 bases between them. Germline-derived CDR1 and CDR2 are SGHVS and FQNEAQ. CDR3 protein: CASSFSSSDTSYEQYF. Here the CDR3 DNA reads TGTGCCAGCAGCTTCAGCTCATCGGACACATCCTACGAGCAGTACTTC.

This clonotype showed up many times. The chain carries TRBV2 and TRBJ1-3; unclear D gene. This CDR3 spans 16 amino acids. Germline CDR1 and CDR2: SNHLY and FYNNEI. V lost 1 base and J lost 0, with 10 bases in between. CDR3 bases: TGTGCCAGCAGTGAAGGGACGGGAAACTCTGGAAACACCATATATTTT. Translation: CASSEGTGNSGNTIYF.

This clonotype has more than one count but fewer than ten. The genes are TRBV20-1 and TRBJ2-3, with 8 bases that match TRBD2. The trim removed 3 bases at V and 3 bases at J, leaving 5 bases unmatched. Germline values: CDR1 DFQATT, CDR2 SNEGSKA (reference sequence). The CDR3 spans 14 residues. Here the CDR3 DNA reads TGCAGTGCTAGGGAGCCTAGCGGGACAGATACGCAGTATTTT. Translation: CSAREPSGTDTQYF.

This clonotype was counted a few times. The chain combines TRBV20-1 with TRBJ2-5, with TRBD2 matching 7 bases. The germline V gene has CDR1 DFQATT and CDR2 SNEGSKA (reference sequence). CDR3 length: 13 amino acids. Germline trimming cut 2 bases from V and 4 bases from J; bases unmatched to any gene: 4. The CDR3 spells CSARLGLTETQYF. Here the CDR3 DNA reads TGCAGTGCTAGATTGGGACTAACAGAGACCCAGTACTTC.

The rearrangement links TRBV20-1 to TRBJ1-1, with a tentative D call TRBD1 (5 bases). The CDR3 extends over 13 amino acids. Trimming removed 5 bases at V and 1 base at J, with 11 bases between. CDR1 is DFQATT, CDR2 SNEGSKA, per germline (reference sequence). In DNA form, the CDR3 reads TGCAGTGCTCCTGACAGACCGAACACTGAAGCTTTCTTT. This encodes CSAPDRPNTEAFF.

This clonotype was seen only a few times. This chain joins TRBV12-5 and TRBJ2-1; D not certain. The germline V gene encodes CDR1 LGHNT and CDR2 FRNRAP. V lost 5 bases to trimming and J lost 4 bases, with 15 bases between them. This CDR3 has 15 residues. CDR3 nucleotide sequence: TGTGCTAGTGGTGTCGGTTCTACCAGATACAATGAGCAGTTCTTC. Its translation is CASGVGSTRYNEQFF.

This clonotype has a handful of counts. J is TRBJ1-2 and V is TRBV6-5, with a tentative D call TRBD1 (6 bases). V dropped 0 bases and J dropped 8 bases, with 10 bases sitting between them. The CDR3 covers 13 residues. The germline CDR1 and CDR2 sequences are MNHEY and SVGAGI. DNA of the CDR3: TGTGCCAGCAGTTACTCAGGGGGTAGGGGCTACACCTTC. Its translation is CASSYSGGRGYTF.

The V and J genes are TRBV27 and TRBJ2-1; the match to TRBD2 covers 8 bases. CDR1 is MNHEY and CDR2 is SMNVEV in the germline V gene (reference sequence). This CDR3 comprises 18 residues. With 5 bases clipped from V and 0 bases from J, the junction kept 12 bases outside the gene matches. The CDR3 loop reads CASSTRTSIRASYNEQFF. The CDR3 DNA is TGTGCCAGCAGTACGCGGACTAGCATAAGAGCCTCCTACAATGAGCAGTTCTTC.

A few counts support this clonotype. The CDR3 DNA is TGTGCCAGCAGCCAAGCCGGAGAATTAAACATTCAGTACTTC. This gives the protein CASSQAGELNIQYF. The rearrangement links TRBV14 to TRBJ2-4; D gene unclear. Trimming stripped 1 base from V and 6 bases from J, with 10 bases between. The CDR3 length is 14 residues. The germline V gene encodes CDR1 SGHDN and CDR2 FVKESK.

This clonotype was seen a few times. The chain employs TRBV20-1 and TRBJ2-7; TRBD2 aligns across 10 bases. Looked up from germline, CDR1 is DFQATT and CDR2 is SNEGSKA (reference sequence). The CDR3 runs to 14 residues. Unmatched junction bases numbered 8, after V lost 5 bases and J lost 4 bases. The CDR3 here is CSAPKTSGWYEQYF. The CDR3 nucleotides read TGCAGTGCTCCTAAGACTAGCGGGTGGTACGAGCAGTACTTC.